These T cell receptor beta chains were read from a single sample in a study of shared clonotypes between healthy human individuals. Using immunoSEQ multiplex PCR, the repertoire was profiled, and TCRdb retains in-frame clones only, with some absent. Among more than 2 million clones listed, nearly 97% were seen once. Sequencing was performed on naive CD4+ T cells sorted from blood. The receptors were sampled from a man aged 18 to 30 in good health. CDR3s include the opening cysteine and the closing phenylalanine or tryptophan. A D gene is named only where the DNA matches it firmly. Clone size is stated in some rows and not others, as once, few, many or a class when expanded.

d_call,j_call,v_call,clone_size,cdr3_nt,cdr3_aa
.,TRBJ1-5,TRBV30,.,TGTGCCTGGAGTTTGGACAGCGCAAGCAATCAGCCCCAGCATTTT,CAWSLDSASNQPQHF
.,TRBJ2-2,TRBV6-1,.,TGTGCCAGCAGTACGGACAGCAGGGAGCTGTTTTTT,CASSTDSRELFF
.,TRBJ1-5,TRBV18,once,TGTGCCAGCTCACCCGGGGAGCCCAGCAATCAGCCCCAGCATTTT,CASSPGEPSNQPQHF
.,TRBJ1-4,TRBV19,.,TGTGCCAGTAGCCCGGGACACATTAATGAAAAACTGTTTTTT,CASSPGHINEKLFF
TRBD1,TRBJ1-5,TRBV6-1,.,TGTGCCAGCAGTGAATCAGGGGGCAGGGGTCAGCCCCAGCATTTT,CASSESGGRGQPQHF
TRBD1,TRBJ1-1,TRBV10-3,.,TGTGCCATCAGTGAGCGGACAGGGACGGGCGCTGAAGCTTTCTTT,CAISERTGTGAEAFF
TRBD2,TRBJ2-1,TRBV2,.,TGTGCCAGCAGTGATCGGGGGACTAGCTTCGATGAGCAGTTCTTC,CASSDRGTSFDEQFF
.,TRBJ1-3,TRBV2,.,TGTGCCAGCAGTGAAGCGTTGGTACTAGGAAACACCATATATTTT,CASSEALVLGNTIYF
.,TRBJ2-7,TRBV7-2,.,TGTGCCAGCAGCTTAGGCCTCTTCTCCTACGAGCAGTACTTC,CASSLGLFSYEQYF
.,TRBJ1-4,TRBV19,.,TGTGCCAGTAGTATACGCGGGACGGGGAATGAAAAACTGTTTTTT,CASSIRGTGNEKLFF
TRBD1,TRBJ2-7,TRBV9,.,TGTGCCAGCAGCATAGGGACAGGGGCCTTCTACGAGCAGTACTTC,CASSIGTGAFYEQYF
.,TRBJ2-7,TRBV5-1,.,TGCGCCAGCAGCGAGGGAACCTCACCCGGGCAGTACTTC,CASSEGTSPGQYF
.,TRBJ2-3,TRBV11-2,.,TGTGCCAGCAGCTTGCAGGGCGCAAGCACAGATACGCAGTATTTT,CASSLQGASTDTQYF
.,TRBJ2-6,TRBV28,.,TGTGCCAGCCAGGCTGGGGCCAACGTCCTGACTTTC,CASQAGANVLTF
.,TRBJ1-6,TRBV19,.,TGTGCCAGTAGTATGGCGGGTCGGAGCTCCTATAATTCACCCCTCCACTTT,CASSMAGRSSYNSPLHF
.,TRBJ1-1,TRBV14,.,TGTGCCAGCAGCCAAGATTCCAGATTTGCTGAAGCTTTCTTT,CASSQDSRFAEAFF
TRBD1,TRBJ1-2,TRBV7-9,.,TGTGCCAGCAGCTTACAAGGGGACAGGGGCCTTAACTATGGCTACACCTTC,CASSLQGDRGLNYGYTF
.,TRBJ1-5,TRBV6-4,.,TGTGCCAGCAGTGAGAACAGGGCCGGGCCCCAGCATTTT,CASSENRAGPQHF
TRBD2,TRBJ2-5,TRBV18,once,TGTGCCAGCTCACCCGGCGGGGGAGGGGAGACCCAGTACTTC,CASSPGGGGETQYF
.,TRBJ1-6,TRBV19,.,TGTGCCAGTAGTATACGGCAAGTCAATTCACCCCTCCACTTT,CASSIRQVNSPLHF
.,TRBJ2-5,TRBV4-1,.,TGCGCCAGCAGCCAAGCGGGATTTGAGACCCAGTACTTC,CASSQAGFETQYF
.,TRBJ2-7,TRBV6-5,.,TGTGCCAGCAGTTATTCACAGGGAGGAGTCTACGAGCAGTACTTC,CASSYSQGGVYEQYF
.,TRBJ1-1,TRBV4-3,.,TGCGCCAGCAGCCAAGGTACGACAGTGAACACTGAAGCTTTCTTT,CASSQGTTVNTEAFF
.,TRBJ2-3,TRBV4-3,once,TGCGCCAGCAGCCACCTCCTAGGGGATGGCACAGATACGCAGTATTTT,CASSHLLGDGTDTQYF
.,TRBJ1-5,TRBV5-5,few,TGTGCCAGCAGCTTGGTGACAGCCATCAATCAGCCCCAGCATTTT,CASSLVTAINQPQHF
.,TRBJ1-2,TRBV5-4,few,TGTGCCAGCAGCTCGGACGGGAACTATGGCTACACCTTC,CASSSDGNYGYTF
TRBD1,TRBJ2-7,TRBV18,.,TGTGCCAGCTCACGACCGGGACAGGGGGCTTGGGAGCAGTACTTC,CASSRPGQGAWEQYF
.,TRBJ2-2,TRBV18,.,TGTGCCAGCTCACCCCGCGGGCTAGCACCCACCGGGGAGCTGTTTTTT,CASSPRGLAPTGELFF
TRBD1,TRBJ1-1,TRBV29-1,.,TGCAGCGTGGCCGGGACAGGGCCGAACACTGAAGCTTTCTTT,CSVAGTGPNTEAFF
TRBD2,TRBJ2-7,TRBV10-3,.,TGTGCCATCATGGGTTGGACTAGCGGCGCCTACGAGCAGTACTTC,CAIMGWTSGAYEQYF
.,TRBJ1-2,TRBV9,.,TGTGCCAGCAGCGTGCAAGGGACGGCCTCCTCTTATGGCTACACCTTC,CASSVQGTASSYGYTF
.,TRBJ1-1,TRBV6-5,.,TGTGCCAGCATGGGGAGCGCTGAAGCTTTCTTT,CASMGSAEAFF
TRBD1,TRBJ2-5,TRBV30,.,TGTGCCTGGAGTGTAATAGGGGGCGAGACCCAGTACTTC,CAWSVIGGETQYF
.,TRBJ2-3,TRBV30,.,TGTGCCTGGATAGGAAGCACAGATACGCAGTATTTT,CAWIGSTDTQYF
TRBD1,TRBJ2-3,TRBV11-3,.,TGTGCCAGCAGCCCCGGGACAGGGCAAGATACGCAGTATTTT,CASSPGTGQDTQYF
.,TRBJ1-1,TRBV2,.,TGTGCCAGCAGCTCTCAGGGGAACACTGAAGCTTTCTTT,CASSSQGNTEAFF
.,TRBJ1-2,TRBV5-1,.,TGCGCCAGCAGCTTGAAACCCGACTATGGCTACACCTTC,CASSLKPDYGYTF
.,TRBJ1-6,TRBV30,.,TGTGCCTGGAGTAGCGGTAGCTCCTATAATTCACCCCTCCACTTT,CAWSSGSSYNSPLHF
TRBD1,TRBJ2-4,TRBV30,.,TGTGCCTGGACTAGACAGGGGGTGGCCAAAAACATTCAGTACTTC,CAWTRQGVAKNIQYF
.,TRBJ1-2,TRBV19,.,TGTGCCAGTAGAGACTTCAGCTATGGCTACACCTTC,CASRDFSYGYTF
TRBD2,TRBJ2-7,TRBV30,.,TGTGCCTGGAATATTGGGACTAGCGGCGTGTCCTACGAGCAGTACTTC,CAWNIGTSGVSYEQYF
.,TRBJ2-7,TRBV6-1,.,TGTGCCAGCAGCAACCTTCAGTCTGGCCCCGAGCAGTACTTC,CASSNLQSGPEQYF
.,TRBJ1-4,TRBV5-1,.,TGCGCCAGCAGCTTGGAAGGGGATCGGTCTAATGAAAAACTGTTTTTT,CASSLEGDRSNEKLFF
.,TRBJ2-7,TRBV5-6,.,TGTGCCAGCAGCTTGGCCCCCCCCAACGAGCAGTACTTC,CASSLAPPNEQYF
TRBD2,TRBJ2-3,TRBV10-3,.,TGTGCCATCAAGGGTGCTAGCGGGGCAACTAGCACAGATACGCAGTATTTT,CAIKGASGATSTDTQYF
.,TRBJ1-1,TRBV6-1,.,TGTGCCAGCAGTTTTGGACAGTACGGGAGCACTGAAGCTTTCTTT,CASSFGQYGSTEAFF
.,TRBJ1-5,TRBV29-1,.,TGCAGCGTTGTCCTATCAGCCGGGGCCCAGCATTTT,CSVVLSAGAQHF
.,TRBJ1-4,TRBV5-4,.,TGTGCCAGCAGCTTGTTTGGGCGGGATAATGAAAAACTGTTTTTT,CASSLFGRDNEKLFF
TRBD2,TRBJ2-3,TRBV28,.,TGTGCCAGCAGTTTGCGGGGGGGCACAGATACGCAGTATTTT,CASSLRGGTDTQYF
TRBD2,TRBJ2-5,TRBV7-2,.,TGTGCCAGCAGCTTAGGTGACCGGACTAGCGGGGGGCTGGAGACCCAGTACTTC,CASSLGDRTSGGLETQYF
TRBD2,TRBJ2-1,TRBV10-1,.,TGCGCCAGCAGTGAGTTAGCGGGGGCGTACAATGAGCAGTTCTTC,CASSELAGAYNEQFF
.,TRBJ2-7,TRBV6-5,.,TGTGCCAGCAGTCGGGGGCGATACGAGCAGTACTTC,CASSRGRYEQYF
.,TRBJ2-2,TRBV6-5,.,TGTGCCAGCAGTAGAGGGGTGGGCGGGGAGCTGTTTTTT,CASSRGVGGELFF
.,TRBJ1-5,TRBV2,.,TGTGCCAGCAGGACGAACGAGGGACAGCCCCAGCATTTT,CASRTNEGQPQHF
.,TRBJ1-4,TRBV18,once,TGTGCCAGCTCACCCTCTCGACAGAATGAAAAACTGTTTTTT,CASSPSRQNEKLFF
.,TRBJ1-4,TRBV6-1,.,TGTGCCAGCAGTGAAGGGGGGGCTTGGGAAAAACTGTTTTTT,CASSEGGAWEKLFF
TRBD1,TRBJ1-2,TRBV6-1,.,TGTGCCAGCAGTAAACAGGGGGCGCAGGACTATGGCTACACCTTC,CASSKQGAQDYGYTF
.,TRBJ1-1,TRBV7-9,.,TGTGCCAGCAGCAGTAAGAACACTGAAGCTTTCTTT,CASSSKNTEAFF
.,TRBJ2-7,TRBV7-2,once,TGTGCCAGCAGCTTTTGGGGACAAGCCTACGAGCAGTACTTC,CASSFWGQAYEQYF